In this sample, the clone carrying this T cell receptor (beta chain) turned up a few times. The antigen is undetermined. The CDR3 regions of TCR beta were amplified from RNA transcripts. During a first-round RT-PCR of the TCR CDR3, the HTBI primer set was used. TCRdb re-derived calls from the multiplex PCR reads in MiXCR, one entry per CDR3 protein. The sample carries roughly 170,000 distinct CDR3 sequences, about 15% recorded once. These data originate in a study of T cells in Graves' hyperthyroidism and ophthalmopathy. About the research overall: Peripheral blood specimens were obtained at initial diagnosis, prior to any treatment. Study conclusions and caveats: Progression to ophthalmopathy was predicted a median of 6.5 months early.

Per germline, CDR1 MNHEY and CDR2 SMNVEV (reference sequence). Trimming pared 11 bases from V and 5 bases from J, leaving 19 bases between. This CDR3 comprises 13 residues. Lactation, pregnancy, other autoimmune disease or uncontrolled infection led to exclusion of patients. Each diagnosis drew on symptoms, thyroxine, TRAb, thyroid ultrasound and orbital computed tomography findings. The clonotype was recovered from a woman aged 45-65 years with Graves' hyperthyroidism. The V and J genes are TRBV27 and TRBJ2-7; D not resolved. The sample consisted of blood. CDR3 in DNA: TGTGCCCACGCAAAGAGTCAGAGCCACGAGCAGTACTTC. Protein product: CAHAKSQSHEQYF.